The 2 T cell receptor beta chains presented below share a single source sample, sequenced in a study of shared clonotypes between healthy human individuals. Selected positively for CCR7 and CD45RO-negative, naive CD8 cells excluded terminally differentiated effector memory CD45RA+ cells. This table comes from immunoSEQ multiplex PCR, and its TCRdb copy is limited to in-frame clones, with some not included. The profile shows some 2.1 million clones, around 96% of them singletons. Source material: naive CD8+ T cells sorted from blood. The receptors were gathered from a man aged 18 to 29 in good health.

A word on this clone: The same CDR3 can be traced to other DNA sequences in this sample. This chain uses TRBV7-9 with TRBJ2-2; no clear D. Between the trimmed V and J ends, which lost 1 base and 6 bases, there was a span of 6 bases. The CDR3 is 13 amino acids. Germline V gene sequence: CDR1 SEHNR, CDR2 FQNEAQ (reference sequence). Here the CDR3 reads CASSLGAAGELFF. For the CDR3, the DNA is TGTGCCAGCAGCTTAGGGGCGGCCGGGGAGCTGTTTTTT.

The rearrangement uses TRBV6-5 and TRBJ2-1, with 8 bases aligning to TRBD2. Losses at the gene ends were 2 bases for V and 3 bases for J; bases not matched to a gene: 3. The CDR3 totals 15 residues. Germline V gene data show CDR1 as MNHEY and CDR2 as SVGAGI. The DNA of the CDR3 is TGTGCCAGCAGTTACGTAGCGGGAAGCTACAATGAGCAGTTCTTC. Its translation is CASSYVAGSYNEQFF.